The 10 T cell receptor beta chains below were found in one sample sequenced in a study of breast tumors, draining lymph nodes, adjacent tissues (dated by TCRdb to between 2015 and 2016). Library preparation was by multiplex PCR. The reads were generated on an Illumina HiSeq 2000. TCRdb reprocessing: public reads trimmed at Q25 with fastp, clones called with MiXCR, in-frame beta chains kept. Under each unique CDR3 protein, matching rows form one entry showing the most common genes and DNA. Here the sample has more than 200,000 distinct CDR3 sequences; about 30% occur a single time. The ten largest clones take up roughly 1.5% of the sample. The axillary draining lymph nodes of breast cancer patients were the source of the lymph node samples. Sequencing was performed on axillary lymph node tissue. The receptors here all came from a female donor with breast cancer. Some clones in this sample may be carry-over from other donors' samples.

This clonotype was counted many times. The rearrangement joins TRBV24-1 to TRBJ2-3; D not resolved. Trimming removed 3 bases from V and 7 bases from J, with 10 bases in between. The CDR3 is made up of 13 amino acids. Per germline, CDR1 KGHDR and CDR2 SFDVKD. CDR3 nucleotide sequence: TGTGCCACCAGTGATACGTCGGGCTATACGCAGTATTTT. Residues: CATSDTSGYTQYF.

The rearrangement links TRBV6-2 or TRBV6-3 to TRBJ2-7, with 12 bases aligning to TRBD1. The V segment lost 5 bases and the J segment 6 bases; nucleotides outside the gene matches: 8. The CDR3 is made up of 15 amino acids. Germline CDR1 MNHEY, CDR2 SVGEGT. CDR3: CASSHTGTGGTEQYF. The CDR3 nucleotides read TGTGCCAGCAGTCACACCGGGACAGGGGGCACCGAGCAGTACTTC.

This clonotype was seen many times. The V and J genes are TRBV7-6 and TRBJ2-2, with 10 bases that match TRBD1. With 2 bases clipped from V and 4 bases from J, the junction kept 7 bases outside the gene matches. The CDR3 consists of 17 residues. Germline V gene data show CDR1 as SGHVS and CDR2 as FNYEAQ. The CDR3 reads CASSLSWTGGTTGELFF. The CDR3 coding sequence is TGTGCCAGCAGCTTATCCTGGACAGGGGGAACCACCGGGGAGCTGTTTTTT.

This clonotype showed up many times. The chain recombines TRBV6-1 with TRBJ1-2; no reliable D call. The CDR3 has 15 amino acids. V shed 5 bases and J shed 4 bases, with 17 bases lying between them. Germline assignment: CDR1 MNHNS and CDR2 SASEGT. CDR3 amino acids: CASSTPGRIPYGYTF. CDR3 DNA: TGTGCCAGCAGTACACCTGGACGGATTCCCTATGGCTACACCTTC.

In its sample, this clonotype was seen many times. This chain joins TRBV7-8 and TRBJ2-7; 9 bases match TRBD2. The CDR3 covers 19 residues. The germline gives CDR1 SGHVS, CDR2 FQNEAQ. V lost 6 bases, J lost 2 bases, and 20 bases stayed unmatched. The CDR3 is CASRRFAPSGIEVTYEQYF. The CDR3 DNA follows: TGTGCCAGCAGACGTTTCGCCCCTAGCGGGATCGAAGTCACCTACGAGCAGTACTTC.

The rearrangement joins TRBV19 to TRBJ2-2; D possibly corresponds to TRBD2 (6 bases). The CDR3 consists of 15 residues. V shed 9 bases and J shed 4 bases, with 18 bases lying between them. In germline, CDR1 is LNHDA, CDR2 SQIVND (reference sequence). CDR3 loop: CARPGRTTSTGELFF. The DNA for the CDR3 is TGTGCCAGACCGGGACGGACTACGAGCACCGGGGAGCTGTTTTTT.

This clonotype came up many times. Here the CDR3 DNA reads TGTGCCAGCATCTCCACGGGTAATGAGCAGTTCTTC. Translating it yields CASISTGNEQFF. The chain links TRBV6-1 to TRBJ2-1; unclear D gene. This CDR3 region has 12 residues. V lost 7 bases, J lost 7 bases, and 11 bases lay in between. CDR1 MNHNS and CDR2 SASEGT come from the germline V gene.

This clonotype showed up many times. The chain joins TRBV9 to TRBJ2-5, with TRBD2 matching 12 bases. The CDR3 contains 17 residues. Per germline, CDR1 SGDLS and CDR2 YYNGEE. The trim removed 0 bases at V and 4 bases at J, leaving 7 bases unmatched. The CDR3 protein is CASSVAPSGRAGETQYF. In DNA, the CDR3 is TGTGCCAGCAGCGTAGCCCCTAGCGGGAGGGCGGGAGAGACCCAGTACTTC.

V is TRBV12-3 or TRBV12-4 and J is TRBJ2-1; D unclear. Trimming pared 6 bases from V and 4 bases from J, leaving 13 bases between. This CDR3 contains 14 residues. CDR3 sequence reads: CASSFEISYNEQFF. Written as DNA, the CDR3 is TGTGCCAGCAGCTTTGAGATTTCGTACAATGAGCAGTTCTTC.

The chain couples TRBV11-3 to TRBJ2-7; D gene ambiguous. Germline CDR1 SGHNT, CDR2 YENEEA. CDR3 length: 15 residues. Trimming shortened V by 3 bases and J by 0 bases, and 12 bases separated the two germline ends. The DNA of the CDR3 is TGTGCCAGCAGCTTTAGCAAGGCCCCCTCCTACGAGCAGTACTTC. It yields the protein CASSFSKAPSYEQYF.